This T cell receptor (beta chain) is drawn from a study of a mutant IDH1 vaccine in newly diagnosed glioma. Whole-study context: The treated population exhibited a male proportion of roughly 60%, a female proportion of about 38%, and a mean age of about 40 years. Receipt of radiotherapy, temozolomide, or both preceded the study, and most received both.

This CDR3 spans 14 amino acids. Germline values: CDR1 SGHRS, CDR2 YFSETQ. The V segment lost 5 bases and the J segment 4 bases; nucleotides outside the gene matches: 6. The data were produced by immunoSEQ multiplex PCR, yet TCRdb's version contains in-frame clones alone and is incomplete. The table lists about 54,000 clones, approximately 81% of them singletons. To note about this clone: Its target is unknown.

Indicated time point: baseline, week 1 (first vaccination visit). Treatment specified: pre-vaccination baseline after standard-of-care therapy. The study enrolled donors with new WHO grade 3 or 4 IDH1-mutant, ATRX-lost astrocytomas. Study findings and constraints: Pseudoprogression appears to have had no connection to changes in top peripheral T cell clonotypes.

Sequenced here: PBMCs, sampled from a glioma patient treated with radiotherapy, temozolomide or both. This sequence joins TRBV5-1 and TRBJ1-2; 9 bases are shared with TRBD1. The sequence was collected from a man aged 18 to 29 with glioma. CDR3 nucleotide sequence: TGCGCCAGCAGAACAGACAGGGGGGTCTATGGCTACACCTTC. It is translated as CASRTDRGVYGYTF.